The 18 T cell receptor beta chains below were found in one sample sequenced in a study of T cell responses to AZD1222 COVID-19 vaccine. Libraries were prepared by immunoSEQ multiplex PCR; TCRdb keeps only in-frame clonotypes and omits some of them. The data contain more than 95,000 clones, 88% of them seen just once; the ten biggest clones take up 7% to 10%. The material was peripheral blood, obtained on day 0 of AZD1222 vaccination. All receptors derive from an adult in good health.

The V and J genes are TRBV18 and TRBJ2-2, with D possibly TRBD2 on 5 matching bases. The CDR3 spans 15 residues. The V end lost 1 base, the J end lost 0 bases, and 6 bases lay between the germline ends. Germline loops: CDR1 KGHSH, CDR2 LQKENI. CDR3 amino acids: CASSPLLANTGELFF. CDR3 coding DNA: TGTGCCAGCTCACCACTACTAGCGAACACCGGGGAGCTGTTTTTT.

The V call is TRBV4-2, the J call TRBJ2-7, with D hard to call. From germline, CDR1 is LGHNA and CDR2 YNFKEQ. This CDR3 comprises 11 residues. The V and J ends lost 5 bases and 7 bases respectively, with 9 bases between them. The CDR3 loop is CASSVGAEQYF. The CDR3 coding sequence is TGTGCCAGCAGCGTAGGAGCGGAGCAGTACTTC.

The chain has TRBV29-1 and TRBJ2-1; no clear D. The CDR3 consists of 17 residues. Trimming took 4 bases from V and 0 from J, leaving 19 bases between them. CDR1 and CDR2 from the germline V gene are SQVTM and ANQGSEA. The CDR3 DNA reads as TGCAGCGTTGTGACATCAAGTACGATAAGCTCCTACAATGAGCAGTTCTTC. Amino acids: CSVVTSSTISSYNEQFF.

V and J are TRBV5-5 and TRBJ1-3; D is unclear. This CDR3 has 14 residues. Trimming removed 2 bases from V and 0 bases from J, with 6 bases in between. Germline-derived CDR1 and CDR2 are SGHKS and YYEKEE (reference sequence). The CDR3 bases are TGTGCCAGCAGCTTATCCTACTCTGGAAACACCATATATTTT. Translation: CASSLSYSGNTIYF. Together with reference TRBV5-5 and TRBJ1-3, the CDR3 gives the full variable domain: DAGVTQSPTHLIKTRGQQVTLRCSPISGHKSVSWYQQVLGQGPQFIFQYYEKEERGRGNFPDRFSARQFPNYSSELNVNALLLGDSALYLCASSLSYSGNTIYFGEGSWLTVV.

V usage is TRBV25-1 and J usage is TRBJ2-7; D ambiguous. With 4 bases removed from V and 2 bases from J, the gap between germline ends came to 9 bases. This CDR3 region has 13 residues. The V gene's germline CDR1 is MGHDK and CDR2 SYGVNS. The CDR3 DNA is TGTGCCAGCAGTGTGAGCTCCGCCTACGAGCAGTACTTC. Its translation is CASSVSSAYEQYF.

This clone was picked up one time. The V call is TRBV14, the J call TRBJ1-2; 9 positions agree with TRBD1. This CDR3 contains 15 residues. The germline gives CDR1 SGHDN, CDR2 FVKESK. V trimming: 4 bases; J trimming: 6 bases; junction bases outside the gene matches: 9. CDR3 nucleotide sequence: TGTGCCAGCAGCCTATCCGGGACAGGGAAAAATGGCTACACCTTC. It codes for CASSLSGTGKNGYTF. The full variable domain, with the rest looked up from reference TRBV14 and TRBJ1-2, is EAGVTQFPSHSVIEKGQTVTLRCDPISGHDNLYWYRRVMGKEIKFLLHFVKESKQDESGMPNNRFLAERTGGTYSTLKVQPAELEDSGVYFCASSLSGTGKNGYTFGSGTRLTVV.

The chain combines TRBV19 with TRBJ1-4, with no clear D. The CDR3 covers 15 residues. Trimming took 5 bases from V and 0 from J, leaving 10 bases between them. CDR1 is LNHDA, CDR2 SQIVND, per germline (reference sequence). CDR3: CASSDQRATNEKLFF. The CDR3, as DNA: TGTGCCAGTAGTGACCAGAGAGCAACTAATGAAAAACTGTTTTTT.

V usage is TRBV29-1 and J usage is TRBJ1-5, with D possibly TRBD1 on 6 matching bases. Germline assignment: CDR1 SQVTM and CDR2 ANQGSEA. This CDR3 spans 15 amino acids. The V end was cut by 6 bases, the J end by 2 bases, with 17 bases between. For the CDR3, the DNA is TGCAGCGTCGTTTTCCAGGGGCTGGGCAATCAGCCCCAGCATTTT. This translates into CSVVFQGLGNQPQHF. Supplemented by reference TRBV29-1 and TRBJ1-5, the full variable domain reads SAVISQKPSRDICQRGTSLTIQCQVDSQVTMMFWYRQQPGQSLTLIATANQGSEATYESGFVIDKFPISRPNLTFSTLTVSNMSPEDSSIYLCSVVFQGLGNQPQHFGDGTRLSIL.

This clone appeared a single time. The chain is built from TRBV7-2 and TRBJ1-3, with 9 bases identical to TRBD1. Germline lookup yields CDR1 SGHTA and CDR2 FQGNSA. The CDR3 totals 15 residues. The junction had 3 bases not matched to a gene; V was cut back by 3 bases and J by 3 bases. This chain's CDR3 is CASSLTDRGGNTIYF. Here the CDR3 DNA reads TGTGCCAGCAGCTTGACGGACAGGGGTGGAAACACCATATATTTT.

This clone showed up just a few times. The chain uses TRBV28 and TRBJ1-4, with 7 positions matching TRBD1. The CDR3 runs 15 residues. Unmatched junction bases numbered 8, after V lost 5 bases and J lost 5 bases. Germline-derived CDR1 and CDR2 are MDHEN and SYDVKM. As DNA, the CDR3 is TGTGCCAGCAGTGCCCAGGGGGTGGCGAATGAAAAACTGTTTTTT. As protein: CASSAQGVANEKLFF. The full variable domain, its missing parts supplied by reference TRBV28 and TRBJ1-4, is DVKVTQSSRYLVKRTGEKVFLECVQDMDHENMFWYRQDPGLGLRLIYFSYDVKMKEKGDIPEGYSVSREKKERFSLILESASTNQTSMYLCASSAQGVANEKLFFGSGTQLSVL.

The chain links TRBV6-5 to TRBJ1-3; 10 positions match TRBD1. This CDR3 is 15 amino acids long. V was pared by 6 bases and J by 7 bases, with 9 bases of the junction left unmatched. Germline V lookup: CDR1 MNHEY, CDR2 SVGAGI. CDR3 residues: CASSPDRGPVNTIYF. In DNA, the CDR3 is TGTGCCAGCAGCCCAGACAGGGGGCCAGTCAACACCATATATTTT.

The V gene is TRBV5-1, the J gene TRBJ1-5, with 9 bases lining up with TRBD1. CDR3 length: 15 residues. The J segment lost 5 bases and the V segment lost 0 bases, leaving 3 bases of the junction unmatched. CDR1 SGHRS and CDR2 YFSETQ come from the germline V gene. The CDR3: CASSLDGDRDQPQHF. CDR3 nucleotide sequence: TGCGCCAGCAGCTTGGATGGGGACAGGGATCAGCCCCAGCATTTT.

V is TRBV6-2 or TRBV6-3 and J is TRBJ2-7, with 7 bases lining up with TRBD1. This CDR3 has 15 residues. Germline V lookup: CDR1 MNHEY, CDR2 SVGEGT. The junction had 11 bases not matched to a gene; V was cut back by 6 bases and J by 3 bases. The CDR3 DNA is TGTGCCAGCAGCCCCCCCCGGGACAGCCTCTACGAGCAGTACTTC. It yields the protein CASSPPRDSLYEQYF.

DNA of the CDR3: TGTGCCAGCAGGTCCGGGACCGATTATGGCTACACCTTC. Translation: CASRSGTDYGYTF. J is TRBJ1-2 and V is TRBV28; maybe TRBD1 (5 bases). This CDR3 comprises 13 residues. Trimming pared 6 bases from V and 5 bases from J, leaving 13 bases between. Germline V lookup: CDR1 MDHEN, CDR2 SYDVKM.

The chain links TRBV28 to TRBJ1-2, with D tentatively TRBD1 (5 bases). Trimming left V 6 bases short and J 7 bases short, with 18 bases between. Germline CDR1 is MDHEN and CDR2 is SYDVKM. The CDR3 totals 14 residues. CDR3 sequence reads: CASSWALTVPGYTF. In DNA form, the CDR3 reads TGTGCCAGCAGCTGGGCCCTGACAGTACCTGGCTACACCTTC.

The genes are TRBV29-1 and TRBJ2-2, with a possible D match to TRBD1 (6 bases). Germline V gives CDR1 SQVTM, CDR2 ANQGSEA. V lost 6 bases and J lost 1, with 15 bases in between. This CDR3 region has 15 residues. CDR3 nucleotide sequence: TGCAGCGTCCGGGGCAGGGGAAAGAACACCGGGGAGCTGTTTTTT. It is translated as CSVRGRGKNTGELFF.

This chain connects TRBV18 to TRBJ1-5, with 7 bases matching TRBD1. The V and J ends lost 3 bases and 3 bases, in that order; junction bases with no gene match: 8. Germline V CDR1 and CDR2: KGHSH, LQKENI. This CDR3 is built from 16 residues. For the CDR3, the DNA is TGTGCCAGCTCACCTTTCCGGGACAGCCTCAATCAGCCCCAGCATTTT. This gives the protein CASSPFRDSLNQPQHF.

V usage is TRBV28 and J usage is TRBJ2-5; no clear D gene. CDR3 length: 13 residues. V gave up 6 bases and J gave up 3 bases, with 11 bases separating them. Per germline, CDR1 MDHEN and CDR2 SYDVKM. The CDR3 here is CASRRADEETQYF. CDR3 bases: TGTGCCAGCAGACGGGCCGATGAAGAGACCCAGTACTTC.